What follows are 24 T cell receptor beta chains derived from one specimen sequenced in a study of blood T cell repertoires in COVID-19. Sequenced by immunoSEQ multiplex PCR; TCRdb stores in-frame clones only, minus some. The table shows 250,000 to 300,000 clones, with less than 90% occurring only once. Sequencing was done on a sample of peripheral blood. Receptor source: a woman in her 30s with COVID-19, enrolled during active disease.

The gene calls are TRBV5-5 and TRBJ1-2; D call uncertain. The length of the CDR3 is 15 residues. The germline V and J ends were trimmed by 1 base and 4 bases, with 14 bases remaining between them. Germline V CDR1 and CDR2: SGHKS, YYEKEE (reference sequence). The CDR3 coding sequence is TGTGCCAGCAGCTTGAGCGCCGGGGTCGGCTATGGCTACACCTTC. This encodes CASSLSAGVGYGYTF.

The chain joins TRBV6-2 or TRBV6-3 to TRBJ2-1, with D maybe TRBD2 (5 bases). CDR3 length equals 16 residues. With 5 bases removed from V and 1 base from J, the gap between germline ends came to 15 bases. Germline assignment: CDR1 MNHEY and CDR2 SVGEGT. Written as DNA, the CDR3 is TGTGCCAGCAGTGATAAGACGAGGGTTTCCTACAATGAGCAGTTCTTC. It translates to CASSDKTRVSYNEQFF.

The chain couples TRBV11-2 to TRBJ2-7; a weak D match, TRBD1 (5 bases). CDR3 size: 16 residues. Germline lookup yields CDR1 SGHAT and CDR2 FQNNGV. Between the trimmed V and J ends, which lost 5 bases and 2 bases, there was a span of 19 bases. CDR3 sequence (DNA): TGTGCCAGCAGCCCCCCCGTGCAGGGCCTGCCCTACGAGCAGTACTTC. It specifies CASSPPVQGLPYEQYF.

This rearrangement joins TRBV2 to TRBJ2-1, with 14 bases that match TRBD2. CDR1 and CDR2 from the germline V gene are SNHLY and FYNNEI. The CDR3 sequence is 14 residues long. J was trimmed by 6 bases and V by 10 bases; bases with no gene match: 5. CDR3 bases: TGTGCCACCGAGACTAGCGGGGGGGCCAATGAGCAGTTCTTC. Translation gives CATETSGGANEQFF.

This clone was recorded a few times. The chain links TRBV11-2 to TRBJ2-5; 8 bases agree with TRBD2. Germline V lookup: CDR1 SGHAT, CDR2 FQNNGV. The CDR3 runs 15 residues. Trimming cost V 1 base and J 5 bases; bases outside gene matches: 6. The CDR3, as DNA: TGTGCCAGCAGCTTAGGAAGGACTAGCCCGGAGACCCAGTACTTC. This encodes CASSLGRTSPETQYF.

This CDR3 reads CASSQPGQGVNEQFF. In nucleotides, the CDR3 is TGCGCCAGCAGCCAACCGGGACAGGGGGTAAATGAGCAGTTCTTC. The chain couples TRBV4-1 to TRBJ2-1; 11 positions agree with TRBD1. V lost 2 bases, J lost 7 bases, and 4 bases stayed unmatched. CDR1 is MGHRA and CDR2 is YSYEKL in the germline V gene. The CDR3 contains 15 residues.

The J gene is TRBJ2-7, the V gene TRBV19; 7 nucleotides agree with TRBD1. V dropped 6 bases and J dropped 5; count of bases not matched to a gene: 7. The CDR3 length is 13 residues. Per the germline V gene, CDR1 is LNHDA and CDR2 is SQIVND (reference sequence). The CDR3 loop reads CASSDQGDHEQYF. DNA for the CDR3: TGTGCCAGTAGCGATCAGGGGGACCACGAGCAGTACTTC. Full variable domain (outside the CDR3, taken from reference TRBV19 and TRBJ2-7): DGGITQSPKYLFRKEGQNVTLSCEQNLNHDAMYWYRQDPGQGLRLIYYSQIVNDFQKGDIAEGYSVSREKKESFPLTVTSAQKNPTAFYLCASSDQGDHEQYFGPGTRLTVT.

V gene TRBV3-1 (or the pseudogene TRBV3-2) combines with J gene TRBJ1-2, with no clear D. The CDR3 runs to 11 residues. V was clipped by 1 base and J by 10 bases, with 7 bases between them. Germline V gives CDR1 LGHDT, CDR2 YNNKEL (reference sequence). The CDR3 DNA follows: TGTGCCAGCAGCCAAGGGGGAGACTACACCTTC. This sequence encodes CASSQGGDYTF.

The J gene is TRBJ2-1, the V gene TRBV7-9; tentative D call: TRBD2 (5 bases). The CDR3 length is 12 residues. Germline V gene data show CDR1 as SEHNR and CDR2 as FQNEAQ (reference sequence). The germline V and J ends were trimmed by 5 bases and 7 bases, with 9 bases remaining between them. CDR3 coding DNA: TGTGCCAGCAGCCGTGCGGGTAATGAGCAGTTCTTC. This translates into CASSRAGNEQFF.

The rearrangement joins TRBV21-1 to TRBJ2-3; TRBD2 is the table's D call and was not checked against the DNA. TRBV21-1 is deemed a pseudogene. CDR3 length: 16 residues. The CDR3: CASSNPGSASPDTQYF. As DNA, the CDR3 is TGTGCCAGCAGCAACCCGGGAAGTGCGAGCCCAGATACGCAGTATTTT.

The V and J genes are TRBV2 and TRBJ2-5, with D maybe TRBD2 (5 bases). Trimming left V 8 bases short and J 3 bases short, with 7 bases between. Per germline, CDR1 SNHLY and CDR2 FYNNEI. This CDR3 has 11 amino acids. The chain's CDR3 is CASGREETQYF. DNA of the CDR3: TGTGCCAGCGGGCGGGAAGAGACCCAGTACTTC.

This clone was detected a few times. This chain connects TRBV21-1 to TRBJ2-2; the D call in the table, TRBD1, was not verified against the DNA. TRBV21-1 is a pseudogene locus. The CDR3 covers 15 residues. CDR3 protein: CASSGTEQNTGELFF. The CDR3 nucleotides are TGTGCCAGCAGCGGGACAGAACAGAACACCGGGGAGCTGTTTTTT.

The CDR3 region is CASSFSPPSVTNEKLFF. For the CDR3, the DNA is TGTGCCAGCAGTTTTTCCCCCCCGTCGGTAACTAATGAAAAACTGTTTTTT. The chain is built from TRBV27 and TRBJ1-4; no firm D call. The V and J ends lost 3 bases and 1 base respectively, with 15 bases between them. Germline CDR1 reads MNHEY; CDR2 reads SMNVEV (reference sequence). The length of the CDR3 is 17 residues. Using reference TRBV27 and TRBJ1-4 for the parts outside the CDR3, the full variable domain is EAQVTQNPRYLITVTGKKLTVTCSQNMNHEYMSWYRQDPGLGLRQIYYSMNVEVTDKGDVPEGYKVSRKEKRNFPLILESPSPNQTSLYFCASSFSPPSVTNEKLFFGSGTQLSVL.

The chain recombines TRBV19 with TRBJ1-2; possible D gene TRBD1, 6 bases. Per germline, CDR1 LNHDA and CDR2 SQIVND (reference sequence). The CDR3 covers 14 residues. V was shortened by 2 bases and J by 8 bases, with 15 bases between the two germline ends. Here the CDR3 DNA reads TGTGCCAGTAGTATATTTGACAGGATCTACGGCTACACCTTC. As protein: CASSIFDRIYGYTF.

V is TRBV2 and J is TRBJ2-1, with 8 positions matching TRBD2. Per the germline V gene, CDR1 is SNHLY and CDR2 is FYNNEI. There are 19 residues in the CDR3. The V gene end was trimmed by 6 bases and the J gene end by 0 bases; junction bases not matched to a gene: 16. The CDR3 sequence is CASRLGVAGLLPSYNEQFF. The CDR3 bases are TGTGCCAGCAGGTTGGGAGTAGCGGGGCTTTTACCCTCCTACAATGAGCAGTTCTTC.

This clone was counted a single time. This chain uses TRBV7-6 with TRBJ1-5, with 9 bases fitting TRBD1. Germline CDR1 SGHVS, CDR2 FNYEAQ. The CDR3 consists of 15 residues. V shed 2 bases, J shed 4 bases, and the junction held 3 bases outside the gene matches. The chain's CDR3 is CASSLSGQGNQPQHF. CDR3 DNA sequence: TGTGCCAGCAGCTTATCGGGACAGGGTAATCAGCCCCAGCATTTT.

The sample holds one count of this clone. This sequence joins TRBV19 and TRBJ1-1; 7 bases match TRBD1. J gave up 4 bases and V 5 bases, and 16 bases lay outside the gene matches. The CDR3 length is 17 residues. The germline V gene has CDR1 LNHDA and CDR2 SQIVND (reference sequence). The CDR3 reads CASSSTGTVLRGTEAFF. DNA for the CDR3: TGTGCCAGTAGTTCCACCGGGACAGTCTTAAGGGGCACTGAAGCTTTCTTT. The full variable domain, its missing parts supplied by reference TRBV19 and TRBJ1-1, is DGGITQSPKYLFRKEGQNVTLSCEQNLNHDAMYWYRQDPGQGLRLIYYSQIVNDFQKGDIAEGYSVSREKKESFPLTVTSAQKNPTAFYLCASSSTGTVLRGTEAFFGQGTRLTVV.

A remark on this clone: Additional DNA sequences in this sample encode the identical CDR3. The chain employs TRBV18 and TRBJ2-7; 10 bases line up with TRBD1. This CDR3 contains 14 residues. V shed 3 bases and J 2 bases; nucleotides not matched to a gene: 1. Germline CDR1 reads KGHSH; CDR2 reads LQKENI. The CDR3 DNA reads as TGTGCCAGCTCACCCGGACAGGGGGCCTACGAGCAGTACTTC. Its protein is CASSPGQGAYEQYF.

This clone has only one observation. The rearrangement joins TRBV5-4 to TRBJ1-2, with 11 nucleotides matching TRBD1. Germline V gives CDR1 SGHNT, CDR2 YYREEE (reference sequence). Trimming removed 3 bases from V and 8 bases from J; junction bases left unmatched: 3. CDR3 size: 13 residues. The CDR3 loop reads CASSWGQGEGYTF. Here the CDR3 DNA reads TGTGCCAGCAGCTGGGGACAGGGGGAAGGCTACACCTTC.

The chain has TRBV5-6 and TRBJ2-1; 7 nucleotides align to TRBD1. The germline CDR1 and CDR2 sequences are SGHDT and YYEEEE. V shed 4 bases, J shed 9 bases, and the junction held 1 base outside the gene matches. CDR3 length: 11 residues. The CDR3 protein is CASSPGGEQFF. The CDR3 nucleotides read TGTGCCAGCAGCCCAGGGGGTGAGCAGTTCTTC.

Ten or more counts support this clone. The CDR3, as DNA: TGCGCCAGCAGCCGAGAAACTTCCGGGACAGGGGGCTACGAGCAGTACTTC. Protein sequence: CASSRETSGTGGYEQYF. V gene TRBV5-1 combines with J gene TRBJ2-7; 11 positions match TRBD1. The germline gives CDR1 SGHRS, CDR2 YFSETQ. J was trimmed by 3 bases and V by 4 bases; bases with no gene match: 12. CDR3 length equals 17 residues.

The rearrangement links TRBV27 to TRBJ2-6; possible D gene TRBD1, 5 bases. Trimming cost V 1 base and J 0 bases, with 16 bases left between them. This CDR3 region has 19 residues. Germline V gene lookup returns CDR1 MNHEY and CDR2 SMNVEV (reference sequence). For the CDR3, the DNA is TGTGCCAGCAGTTTATGGGGCAGTAGACCCAGCTCTGGGGCCAACGTCCTGACTTTC. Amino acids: CASSLWGSRPSSGANVLTF.

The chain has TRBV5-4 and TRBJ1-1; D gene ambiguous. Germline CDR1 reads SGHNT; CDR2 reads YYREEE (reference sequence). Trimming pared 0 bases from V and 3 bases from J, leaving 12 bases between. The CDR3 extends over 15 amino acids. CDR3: CASSLDLRRYTEAFF. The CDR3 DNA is TGTGCCAGCAGCTTGGACCTCCGGAGGTACACTGAAGCTTTCTTT.

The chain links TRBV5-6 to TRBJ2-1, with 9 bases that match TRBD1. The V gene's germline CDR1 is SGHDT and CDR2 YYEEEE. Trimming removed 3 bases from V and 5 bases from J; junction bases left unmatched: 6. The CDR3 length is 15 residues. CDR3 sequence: CASSSPGQGHNEQFF. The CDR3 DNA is TGTGCCAGCAGCTCGCCGGGACAGGGCCACAATGAGCAGTTCTTC. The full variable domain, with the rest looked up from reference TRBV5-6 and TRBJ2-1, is DAGVTQSPTHLIKTRGQQVTLRCSPKSGHDTVSWYQQALGQGPQFIFQYYEEEERQRGNFPDRFSGHQFPNYSSELNVNALLLGDSALYLCASSSPGQGHNEQFFGPGTRLTVL.